The clone carrying this T cell receptor beta chain occurred once. Its target is not known. TCRdb independently ran MiXCR on the reads; one entry per CDR3 protein. Altogether about 830,000 distinct CDR3 sequences are present, approximately 30% being singletons, with the ten largest covering around 12%. This record comes from a study of T cell repertoires in cytomegalovirus infection. CDR1 is SGHVT and CDR2 is SQSDAQ in the germline V gene. V shed 8 bases and J 3 bases; nucleotides not matched to a gene: 8. The CDR3 length is 15 residues. The sequenced sample was cultured CD8+ T cells from PBMCs, obtained from culture after CMV antigen stimulation. The receptor was isolated from a human donor in good health (CMV status not recorded). Some clones in this sample may be carry-over from other donors' samples. The chain is built from TRBV7-4 and TRBJ2-2, with 8 bases matching TRBD1. The CDR3 is CASGRQGTYTGELFF. CDR3 coding DNA: TGTGCCAGCGGTCGACAGGGGACATACACCGGGGAGCTGTTTTTT.